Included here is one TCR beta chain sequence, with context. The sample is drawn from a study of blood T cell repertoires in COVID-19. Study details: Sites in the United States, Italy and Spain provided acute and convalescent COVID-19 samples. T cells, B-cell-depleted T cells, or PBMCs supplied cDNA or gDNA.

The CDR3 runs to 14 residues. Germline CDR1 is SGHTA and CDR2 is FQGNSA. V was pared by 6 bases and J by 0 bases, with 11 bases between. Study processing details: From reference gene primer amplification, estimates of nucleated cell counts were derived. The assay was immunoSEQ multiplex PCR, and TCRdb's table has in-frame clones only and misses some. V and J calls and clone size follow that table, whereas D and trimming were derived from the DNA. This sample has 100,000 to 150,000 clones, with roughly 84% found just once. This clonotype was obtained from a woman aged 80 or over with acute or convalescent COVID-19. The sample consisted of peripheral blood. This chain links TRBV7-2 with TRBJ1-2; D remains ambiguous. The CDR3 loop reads CASSGYSPNYGYTF. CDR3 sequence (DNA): TGTGCCAGCAGTGGATACAGCCCTAACTATGGCTACACCTTC. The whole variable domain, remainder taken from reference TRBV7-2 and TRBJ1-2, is GAGVSQSPSNKVTEKGKDVELRCDPISGHTALYWYRQSLGQGLEFLIYFQGNSAPDKSGLPSDRFSAERTGGSVSTLTIQRTQQEDSAVYLCASSGYSPNYGYTFGSGTRLTVV.